The 18 T cell receptor beta chains below were found in one sample sequenced in a study of beta chain features in type 1 diabetes. Every isolated RNA sample was fully reverse transcribed, so sequencing captured expressed TCRB transcripts. Generated by immunoSEQ multiplex PCR, the TCRdb table keeps only in-frame clones and is missing some. The repertoire holds some 150,000 clones, with 6.5% to 8.5% as singletons. The specimen was central memory CD4+ T cells from blood. All receptors derive from a woman aged 25-40 years in good health.

There are a few counts of this clone. The chain joins TRBV7-3 to TRBJ2-1; D is possibly TRBD2 (6 bases). Between the trimmed V and J ends, which lost 5 bases and 7 bases, there was a span of 18 bases. Germline CDR1 is SGHTA and CDR2 is FQGTGA. CDR3 size: 15 residues. The CDR3 loop is CASSPGDFSGNEQFF. The CDR3 DNA reads as TGTGCCAGCAGCCCTGGGGACTTCTCCGGGAATGAGCAGTTCTTC.

Written as DNA, the CDR3 is TGTGCCAGCAGCTTAGAAGCGGCGGGCAGCGCCTACTCCTACGAGCAGTACTTC. Translated, it gives CASSLEAAGSAYSYEQYF. The chain employs TRBV7-2 and TRBJ2-7; TRBD2 might be the D (5 bases). V was pared by 1 base and J by 0 bases, with 19 bases between. Germline CDR1 and CDR2: SGHTA and FQGNSA. The CDR3 totals 18 residues.

This clone occurred a few times. This sequence joins TRBV4-2 and TRBJ2-3, with D maybe TRBD2 (6 bases). With 0 bases removed from V and 6 bases from J, the gap between germline ends came to 19 bases. Germline values: CDR1 LGHNA, CDR2 YNFKEQ. The CDR3 runs 17 residues. The CDR3 spells CASSQDRPGSAADTQYF. The CDR3 coding sequence is TGTGCCAGCAGCCAAGATCGGCCCGGGAGTGCTGCGGATACGCAGTATTTT.

J is TRBJ1-5 and V is TRBV10-3, with 8 bases aligning to TRBD1. Germline V gives CDR1 ENHRY, CDR2 SYGVKD. CDR3 length: 15 residues. V trimming: 6 bases; J trimming: 2 bases; junction bases outside the gene matches: 6. The CDR3 DNA follows: TGTGCCATCAGCCCCAGGGGGCCCGGCAATCAGCCCCAGCATTTT. Its protein is CAISPRGPGNQPQHF.

This clone has just a few counts. J is TRBJ2-5 and V is TRBV7-8; a weak D match, TRBD1 (6 bases). Looked up from germline, CDR1 is SGHVS and CDR2 is FQNEAQ. The CDR3 is made up of 15 amino acids. V was cut by 5 bases and J by 1 base, with 14 bases left in between. CDR3 coding DNA: TGTGCCAGCAGCGCAGGGGACATAGCCCAAGAGACCCAGTACTTC. Its translation: CASSAGDIAQETQYF.

The V call is TRBV11-2, the J call TRBJ2-2; D is perhaps TRBD2 (6 bases). The V end lost 6 bases, the J end lost 5 bases, and 16 bases lay between the germline ends. The CDR3 consists of 15 residues. Per germline, CDR1 SGHAT and CDR2 FQNNGV. For the CDR3, the DNA is TGTGCCAGCAGTCCCGGGAGCGGCGGGACCGGGGAGCTGTTTTTT. It encodes CASSPGSGGTGELFF. Complete variable domain (other parts from reference TRBV11-2 and TRBJ2-2): EAGVAQSPRYKIIEKRQSVAFWCNPISGHATLYWYQQILGQGPKLLIQFQNNGVVDDSQLPKDRFSAERLKGVDSTLKIQPAKLEDSAVYLCASSPGSGGTGELFFGEGSRLTVL.

This sequence joins TRBV9 and TRBJ2-5; TRBD1 agrees at 7 bases. Trimming removed 1 base from V and 5 bases from J; junction bases left unmatched: 5. The CDR3 has 14 amino acids. The germline CDR1 and CDR2 sequences are SGDLS and YYNGEE. The CDR3 DNA reads TGTGCCAGCAGCGTAACGACAGGGCGGGAGACCCAGTACTTC. Residues: CASSVTTGRETQYF.

This clone occurred many times. The chain joins TRBV10-3 to TRBJ2-5, with TRBD2 identical over 10 bases. Germline V gene lookup returns CDR1 ENHRY and CDR2 SYGVKD. The CDR3 is 14 residues long. After removal of 6 bases from V and 4 bases from J, the junction contained 5 bases not matched to a gene. The CDR3: CAIRAGTSAETQYF. The CDR3 bases are TGTGCCATCAGGGCCGGGACTAGCGCAGAGACCCAGTACTTC.

The chain links TRBV2 to TRBJ2-5; 9 nucleotides agree with TRBD2. The trim removed 0 bases at V and 4 bases at J, leaving 6 bases unmatched. Germline V gives CDR1 SNHLY, CDR2 FYNNEI. CDR3 length equals 16 residues. The CDR3 is CASSEALAGYRETQYF. In nucleotides, the CDR3 is TGTGCCAGCAGTGAAGCCCTAGCGGGATACCGAGAGACCCAGTACTTC.

This clone has more than one count but fewer than ten. This chain uses TRBV7-2 with TRBJ2-1; TRBD2 is a possible D gene (5 bases). V was trimmed by 5 bases and J by 5 bases, leaving 16 bases between them. CDR1 is SGHTA, CDR2 FQGNSA, per germline. The CDR3 sequence is 15 residues long. The CDR3 coding sequence is TGTGCCAGCAGCCCCTCCAAAGCGGCCGACAATGAGCAGTTCTTC. Translating it yields CASSPSKAADNEQFF.

This clone was detected only a few times. This chain links TRBV5-1 with TRBJ2-5; D perhaps matches TRBD1 (6 bases). Germline CDR1 and CDR2: SGHRS and YFSETQ. The CDR3 spans 17 residues. Trimming took 0 bases from V and 2 from J, leaving 17 bases between them. The CDR3 spells CASSLGNRVGGQETQYF. The CDR3 nucleotides read TGCGCCAGCAGCTTGGGGAACAGGGTAGGGGGACAAGAGACCCAGTACTTC.

This sequence joins TRBV9 and TRBJ2-3; D uncertain. V lost 1 base, J lost 8 bases, and 11 bases lay in between. Germline V gene sequence: CDR1 SGDLS, CDR2 YYNGEE. This CDR3 is 13 amino acids long. CDR3 in DNA: TGTGCCAGCAGCGTATACCGGTCGGGTACGCAGTATTTT. This translates into CASSVYRSGTQYF.

This clone was found many times. This chain joins TRBV28 and TRBJ2-1; 12 nucleotides agree with TRBD2. This CDR3 has 16 residues. Germline loops: CDR1 MDHEN, CDR2 SYDVKM. Unmatched junction bases numbered 10, after V lost 7 bases and J lost 6 bases. The CDR3 nucleotides read TGTGCCAGCAACCTAGCGGGAGGGCTTTCAGCCAATGAGCAGTTCTTC. This gives the protein CASNLAGGLSANEQFF.

This clone was recorded at least ten times. The chain uses TRBV4-3 and TRBJ2-3, with D possibly TRBD2 on 5 matching bases. The V and J ends lost 0 bases and 1 base respectively, with 5 bases between them. This CDR3 comprises 14 residues. CDR1 is LGHNA and CDR2 is YSLEER in the germline V gene. The chain's CDR3 is CASSQERGTDTQYF. CDR3 in DNA: TGCGCCAGCAGCCAAGAGAGGGGCACAGATACGCAGTATTTT.

Worth noting for this clone: One base separates it from a far larger clone, so it is likely a read error. The chain has TRBV5-1 and TRBJ2-7; 7 nucleotides match TRBD2. The V segment lost 2 bases and the J segment 7 bases; nucleotides outside the gene matches: 9. The CDR3 totals 14 residues. Germline CDR1 SGHRS, CDR2 YFSETQ. The CDR3 sequence is CASSFGREQGEQYF. Written as DNA, the CDR3 is TGCGCCAGCAGCTTTGGGCGGGAGCAGGGTGAGCAGTACTTC.

This clone was counted many times. The CDR3 region has the DNA TGTGCCAGCAGCCCCGGGCAGGGGGCTGGGGAGACCCAGTACTTC. Its translation is CASSPGQGAGETQYF. The gene calls are TRBV9 and TRBJ2-5; 8 bases are a match to TRBD1. Germline-derived CDR1 and CDR2 are SGDLS and YYNGEE. V shed 4 bases and J 5 bases; nucleotides not matched to a gene: 10. This CDR3 region has 15 residues.

The rearrangement joins TRBV6-5 to TRBJ2-5, with TRBD2 matching over 13 bases. This CDR3 has 16 amino acids. With V trimmed by 4 bases and J by 4 bases, 6 bases remained unmatched. Germline V gives CDR1 MNHEY, CDR2 SVGAGI. In DNA form, the CDR3 reads TGTGCCAGCAGTTCCGGACTAGCGGGAGACCGAGAGACCCAGTACTTC. It translates to CASSSGLAGDRETQYF.

This chain links TRBV28 with TRBJ2-5; D is undetermined. The length of the CDR3 is 12 residues. Germline values: CDR1 MDHEN, CDR2 SYDVKM. V lost 3 bases and J lost 10, with 12 bases in between. This chain's CDR3 is CASSLLRSSQYF. DNA for the CDR3: TGTGCCAGCAGTTTGCTCAGGTCGAGCCAGTACTTC. The whole variable domain, filled in from reference TRBV28 and TRBJ2-5, reads DVKVTQSSRYLVKRTGEKVFLECVQDMDHENMFWYRQDPGLGLRLIYFSYDVKMKEKGDIPEGYSVSREKKERFSLILESASTNQTSMYLCASSLLRSSQYFGPGTRLLVL.